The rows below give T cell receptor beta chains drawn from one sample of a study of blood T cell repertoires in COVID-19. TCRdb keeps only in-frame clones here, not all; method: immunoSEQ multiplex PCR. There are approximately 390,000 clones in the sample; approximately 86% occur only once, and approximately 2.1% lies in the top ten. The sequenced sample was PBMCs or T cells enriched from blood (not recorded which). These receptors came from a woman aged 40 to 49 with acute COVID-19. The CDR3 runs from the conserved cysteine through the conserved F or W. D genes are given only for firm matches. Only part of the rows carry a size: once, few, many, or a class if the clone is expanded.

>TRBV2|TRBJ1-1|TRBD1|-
TGTGCCAGCAGTTCATGGGACAGTCGGACTGAAGCTTTCTTT
CASSSWDSRTEAFF
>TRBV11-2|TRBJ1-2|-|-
TGTGCCAGCAGCCAACCCCCACAACAGGGTAACTATGGCTACACCTTC
CASSQPPQQGNYGYTF
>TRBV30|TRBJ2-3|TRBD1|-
TGTGCCTGGAGTGTAACAGGGGCTAGCACAGATACGCAGTATTTT
CAWSVTGASTDTQYF
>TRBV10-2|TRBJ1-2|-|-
TGCGCCAGCAGTGACCGGGGGACTAACGGCTACACCTTC
CASSDRGTNGYTF
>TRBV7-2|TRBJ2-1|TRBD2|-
TGTGCCAGCAGGACCGGGACTAGCGGGAACTACAATGAGCAGTTCTTC
CASRTGTSGNYNEQFF
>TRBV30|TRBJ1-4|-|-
TGTGCCTGGAGTGTCCGTAGGCGGAATGAAAAACTGTTTTTT
CAWSVRRRNEKLFF
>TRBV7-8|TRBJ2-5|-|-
TGTGCCAGCGCAAGGACTACCGCAAGTCAAGAGACCCAGTACTTC
CASARTTASQETQYF
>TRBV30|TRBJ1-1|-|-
TGTGCCTGGAGTGTACGGGGAGAAGCTTTCTTT
CAWSVRGEAFF
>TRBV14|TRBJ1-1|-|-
TGTGCCAGCAGCCAAGAGAGGGGGTCGAACACTGAAGCTTTCTTT
CASSQERGSNTEAFF
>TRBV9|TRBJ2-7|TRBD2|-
TGTGCCAGCAGTCCACCGGGGCGGGCTAGCGGACGCTACGAGCAGTACTTC
CASSPPGRASGRYEQYF
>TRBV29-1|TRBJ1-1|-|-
TGCAGCGTTGAAGTACGGCCAAATGAGGACACTGAAGCTTTCTTT
CSVEVRPNEDTEAFF
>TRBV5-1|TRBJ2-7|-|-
TGCGCCAGCAGCTCTGGACAGCCCTACGAGCAGTACTTC
CASSSGQPYEQYF
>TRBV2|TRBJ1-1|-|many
TGTGCCAGCAGTGAATACAGGGAGACTGAAGCTTTCTTT
CASSEYRETEAFF
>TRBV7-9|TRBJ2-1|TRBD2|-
TGTGCCAGCAGCTTACCGCGGGGGGAGGGTCCTGAGCAGTTCTTC
CASSLPRGEGPEQFF
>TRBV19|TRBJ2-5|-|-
TGTGCCAGTAGTTCCGGGGAGACCCAGTACTTC
CASSSGETQYF
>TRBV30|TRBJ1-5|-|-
TGTGCCTGGAGCCCCCCGGTCGGGGATCAGCCCCAGCATTTT
CAWSPPVGDQPQHF
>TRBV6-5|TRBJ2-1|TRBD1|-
TGTGCCAGCATGGGACAGTTCCTTGATGAGCAGTTCTTC
CASMGQFLDEQFF
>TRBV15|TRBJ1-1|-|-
TGTGCCACCAGGGGAGTATCCTGGGAGAACACTGAAGCTTTCTTT
CATRGVSWENTEAFF
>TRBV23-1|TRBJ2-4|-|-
TGCGCCAGCAGTCAATCAAAAAGGCTTATCGGGCGGGTAAACATTCAGTACTTC
CASSQSKRLIGRVNIQYF
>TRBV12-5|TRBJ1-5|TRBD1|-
TGTGCTAGTGGTTTGGTACGGGACAGGGTAGGCAATCAGCCCCAGCATTTT
CASGLVRDRVGNQPQHF
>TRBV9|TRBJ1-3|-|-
TGTGCCAGCAGCGTAGAAGGGGGCTCTGGAAACACCATATATTTT
CASSVEGGSGNTIYF
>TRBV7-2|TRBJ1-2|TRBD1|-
TGTGCCAGCAGTTTAACCGGGACAGGGGGCTATGGCTACACCTTC
CASSLTGTGGYGYTF
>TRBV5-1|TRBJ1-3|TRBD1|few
TGCGCCAGCAGCTTAGGACAGGGGTCCGCTGGAAACACCATATATTTT
CASSLGQGSAGNTIYF
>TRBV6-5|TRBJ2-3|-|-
TGTGCCAGCAGTTACGATCAGAACGGAGGTACGCAGTATTTT
CASSYDQNGGTQYF
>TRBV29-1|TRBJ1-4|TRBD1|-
TGCAGCGTCGATGGACAGGTACCTGAAAAACTGTTTTTT
CSVDGQVPEKLFF
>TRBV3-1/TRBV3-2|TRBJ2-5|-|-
TGTGCCAGCAGCCAGATATTCAGGGATGAGACCCAGTACTTC
CASSQIFRDETQYF
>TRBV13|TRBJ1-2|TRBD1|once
TGTGCCAGCAGTATCGGGACAGGCCCCTATGGCTACACCTTC
CASSIGTGPYGYTF
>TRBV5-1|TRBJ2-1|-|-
TGCGCCAGCAGCTTGGTATCCGGTTTAAGCTCCTACAATGAGCAGTTCTTC
CASSLVSGLSSYNEQFF
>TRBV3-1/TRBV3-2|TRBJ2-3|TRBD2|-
TGTGCCAGCAGCCGACTGCGGGGGGATACGCAGTATTTT
CASSRLRGDTQYF
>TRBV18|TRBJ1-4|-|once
TGTGCCAGCTCCCCGGGACTCACTAATGAAAAACTGTTTTTT
CASSPGLTNEKLFF
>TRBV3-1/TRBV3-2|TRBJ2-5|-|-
TGTGCCAGCAGCCACCCCGCGCCCCGGGAGACCCAGTACTTC
CASSHPAPRETQYF
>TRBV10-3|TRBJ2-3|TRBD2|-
TGTGCCATCAGCGTAGAGACTAGCGGGGGGTCAGATACGCAGTATTTT
CAISVETSGGSDTQYF
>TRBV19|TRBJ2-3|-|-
TGTGCCAGTAGTATCGCGCTTATGGATACGCAGTATTTT
CASSIALMDTQYF
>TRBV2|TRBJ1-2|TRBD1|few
TGTGCCAGCAGTACCGGGACAGGCAAAGGCTACACCTTC
CASSTGTGKGYTF
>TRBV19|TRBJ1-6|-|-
TGTGCCAGTAGGGATAGGACTTTGGATTCACCCCTCCACTTT
CASRDRTLDSPLHF
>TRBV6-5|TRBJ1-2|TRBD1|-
TGTGCCAGCGAGCCCGGGGGACAGGGGGGCTACACCTTC
CASEPGGQGGYTF
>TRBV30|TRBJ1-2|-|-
TGTGCCTGCACCACTGGGGGACTATGGGGCTACACCTTC
CACTTGGLWGYTF
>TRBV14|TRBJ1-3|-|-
TGTGCCAGCAGTTCGAAGGGCAGGGCCGCTGGAAACACCATATATTTT
CASSSKGRAAGNTIYF
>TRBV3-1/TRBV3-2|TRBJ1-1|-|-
TGTGCCAGCAGCCACGAGGACAGACCAAACACTGAAGCTTTCTTT
CASSHEDRPNTEAFF
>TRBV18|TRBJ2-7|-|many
TGTGCCAGCTCACGGGCAGGAGGGGACGAGCAGTACTTC
CASSRAGGDEQYF
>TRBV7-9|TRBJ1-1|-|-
TGTGCCAGCAGCTCGGGAGTCGGCACTGAAGCTTTCTTT
CASSSGVGTEAFF
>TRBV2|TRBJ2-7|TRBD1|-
TGTGCCAGCAGTACCGGGACAGGGTTGTACGAGCAGTACTTC
CASSTGTGLYEQYF
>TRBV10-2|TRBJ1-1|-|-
TGCGCCAGCAGTGACAGTCCTGGAGGAGCTTTCTTT
CASSDSPGGAFF
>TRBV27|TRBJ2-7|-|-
TGTGCCAGCAGTTTACAGGGGGGATTTTGGTACGAGCAGTACTTC
CASSLQGGFWYEQYF
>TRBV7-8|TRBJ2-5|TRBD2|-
TGTGCCAGCAGCGAACCTAGCGGGGGCGGACGACAAGAGACCCAGTACTTC
CASSEPSGGGRQETQYF
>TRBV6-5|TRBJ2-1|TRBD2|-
TGTGCCAGCGCGACTAGCGGGGGTAGGAATGAGCAGTTCTTC
CASATSGGRNEQFF
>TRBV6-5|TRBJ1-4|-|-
TGTGCCAGCGGGTGGCAGGGGCTTGTCGGAGAAAAACTGTTTTTT
CASGWQGLVGEKLFF
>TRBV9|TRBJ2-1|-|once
TGTGCCAGCAGCGTACAGGGGCGAGGCCATGAGCAGTTCTTC
CASSVQGRGHEQFF
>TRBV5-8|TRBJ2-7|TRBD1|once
TGTGCCAGCAGCTCAAGGACAGGAGCCTACGAGCAGTACTTC
CASSSRTGAYEQYF
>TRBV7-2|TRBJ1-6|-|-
TGTGCCAGCAGCTTAGCGCCGGTGAGCTCCTATAATTCACCCCTCCACTTT
CASSLAPVSSYNSPLHF
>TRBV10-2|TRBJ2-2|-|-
TGCGCCAGTTTGGACAGAGGGAACACCGGGGAGCTGTTTTTT
CASLDRGNTGELFF
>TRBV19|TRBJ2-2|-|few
TGTGCCAGTAGTATTTTAGGGGCCTCGAACACCGGGGAGCTGTTTTTT
CASSILGASNTGELFF
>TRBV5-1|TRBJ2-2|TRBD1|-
TGCGCCAGCAGCTTGGATGGGACAGGGGGCTGGGAGCTGTTTTTT
CASSLDGTGGWELFF
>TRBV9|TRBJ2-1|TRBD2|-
TGTGCCAGCAGCGTGCTAGCGGGGGGCGAGCAGTTCTTC
CASSVLAGGEQFF
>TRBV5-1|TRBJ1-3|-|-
TGCGCCAGCAGAGCGGGAACTGGAAACACCATATATTTT
CASRAGTGNTIYF
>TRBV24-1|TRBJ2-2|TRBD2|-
TGTGCCACCAGGGCGGGGGTACTGGGGGAGCTGTTTTTT
CATRAGVLGELFF
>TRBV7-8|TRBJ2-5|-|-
TGTGCCAGCAGCTTTGGAGGGGATGAGACCCAGTACTTC
CASSFGGDETQYF